The rows below give T cell receptor beta chains drawn from one sample of a study of cytomegalovirus exposure and HLA in healthy donors. The method was immunoSEQ multiplex PCR; TCRdb's version includes in-frame clones alone and lacks a portion of them. The sample yields some 160,000 clones, 70% to 90% seen once. Sequencing was carried out using PBMCs. These receptors came from a young man in good health and CMV-seronegative. Each CDR3 is given with its conserved first and last residue. The D gene is left open where the match is weak. Clone sizes are given selectively: once, few, many, or a class where the clone is expanded.

TRBV6-6	-	-	TRBJ1-6	CASSSTGRLAPLHF	TGTGCCAGCAGTTCCACAGGTCGGTTGGCACCCCTCCACTTT
TRBV28	-	TRBD1	TRBJ2-5	CASSTTPGQPQETQYF	TGTGCCAGCAGTACCACACCGGGACAGCCTCAAGAGACCCAGTACTTC
TRBV4-1	-	TRBD1	TRBJ2-1	CASSQDGNRGYNEQFF	TGCGCCAGCAGCCAAGATGGGAACAGGGGTTACAATGAGCAGTTCTTC
TRBV4-1	once	TRBD1	TRBJ1-5	CASSPGQGATQPQHF	TGCGCCAGCAGCCCGGGACAGGGGGCGACCCAGCCCCAGCATTTT
TRBV5-4	-	-	TRBJ2-5	CASSPGTSPTQETQYF	TGTGCCAGCAGCCCCGGGACTTCACCCACACAAGAGACCCAGTACTTC
TRBV28	once	TRBD1	TRBJ2-4	CASSTTGGAKNIQYF	TGTGCCAGCAGTACGACAGGGGGCGCCAAAAACATTCAGTACTTC
TRBV29-1	once	TRBD2	TRBJ2-5	CSVSGGQVQETQYF	TGCAGCGTCTCGGGAGGACAAGTTCAAGAGACCCAGTACTTC
TRBV28	-	-	TRBJ1-5	CASSPYRAASNQPQHF	TGTGCCAGCAGTCCCTACAGGGCTGCTAGCAATCAGCCCCAGCATTTT
TRBV5-1	-	-	TRBJ2-6	CASSPTGLGANVLTF	TGCGCCAGCAGCCCAACAGGGTTAGGGGCCAACGTCCTGACTTTC
TRBV7-9	-	TRBD1	TRBJ1-5	CASSCPPRTGRNQPQHF	TGTGCCAGCAGCTGCCCCCCGCGGACAGGTCGGAATCAGCCCCAGCATTTT
TRBV20-1	-	-	TRBJ2-1	CSALTHEQFF	TGCAGTGCCCTAACCCATGAGCAGTTCTTC
TRBV4-2	-	-	TRBJ1-1	CASSPRAYTEAFF	TGTGCCAGCAGCCCCAGAGCGTACACTGAAGCTTTCTTT
TRBV11-3	-	TRBD1	TRBJ2-3	CASSLPGTGRILSTDTQYF	TGTGCCAGCAGCTTGCCCGGGACAGGGAGAATACTAAGCACAGATACGCAGTATTTT
TRBV2	-	TRBD2	TRBJ2-1	CASSTSGNYNEQFF	TGTGCCAGCAGCACTAGCGGAAACTACAATGAGCAGTTCTTC
TRBV27	-	TRBD1	TRBJ1-3	CASSSFRTGRGNTIYF	TGTGCCAGCAGCTCATTCCGGACAGGGAGGGGAAACACCATATATTTT
TRBV7-7	-	-	TRBJ1-1	CASSFGWNTEAFF	TGTGCTAGCAGCTTTGGCTGGAACACTGAAGCTTTCTTT
TRBV7-8	-	TRBD1	TRBJ1-6	CASSLETGDSPLHF	TGTGCCAGCAGCTTAGAGACAGGGGACTCACCCCTCCACTTT
TRBV6-5	-	-	TRBJ2-3	CASSLVQGTDTQYF	TGTGCCAGCAGTTTAGTACAGGGTACAGATACGCAGTATTTT
TRBV10-3	once	TRBD2	TRBJ2-1	CAISVGLAGGRSYNEQFF	TGTGCCATCAGTGTCGGGCTAGCGGGAGGACGATCCTACAATGAGCAGTTCTTC
TRBV13	once	TRBD2	TRBJ2-2	CASSLLTSGLTTGELFF	TGTGCCAGCAGCCTCCTAACTAGCGGGTTGACCACCGGGGAGCTGTTTTTT
TRBV7-2	-	TRBD1	TRBJ2-1	CASSLAPRGYNEQFF	TGTGCCAGCAGCTTAGCGCCCAGGGGGTACAATGAGCAGTTCTTC
TRBV28	-	-	TRBJ1-6	CASTPSVTGDSPLHF	TGTGCCAGCACCCCATCCGTGACCGGGGATTCACCCCTCCACTTT
TRBV5-6	-	TRBD1	TRBJ1-1	CASSRGRGRTEAFF	TGTGCCAGCAGCCGGGGCAGGGGGCGAACTGAAGCTTTCTTT
TRBV5-1	-	-	TRBJ1-1	CASSWRDSPGTEAFF	TGCGCCAGCAGCTGGAGGGACTCGCCTGGGACTGAAGCTTTCTTT
TRBV29-1	-	-	TRBJ2-5	CSVDFASQETQYF	TGCAGCGTTGATTTTGCTAGCCAAGAGACCCAGTACTTC
TRBV7-2	-	TRBD1	TRBJ2-7	CASSSRDSSYEQYF	TGTGCCAGCAGCTCCCGGGACAGTTCCTACGAGCAGTACTTC
TRBV4-1	-	TRBD1	TRBJ2-5	CASSQVPGTGETQYF	TGCGCCAGCAGCCAAGTTCCAGGGACAGGAGAGACCCAGTACTTC
TRBV5-1	-	-	TRBJ2-3	CASSPPSGETDTQYF	TGCGCCAGCAGCCCTCCCTCGGGGGAAACAGATACGCAGTATTTT
TRBV29-1	once	TRBD1	TRBJ2-1	CSAIVKSGTGGDNEQFF	TGCAGCGCCATCGTAAAATCCGGGACAGGGGGCGACAATGAGCAGTTCTTC
TRBV7-6	-	-	TRBJ1-1	CASSTAENTEAFF	TGTGCCAGCAGCACCGCGGAGAACACTGAAGCTTTCTTT
TRBV5-1	-	TRBD1	TRBJ2-2	CASSGTGAPDTGELFF	TGCGCCAGCAGCGGGACAGGGGCTCCGGACACCGGGGAGCTGTTTTTT
TRBV6-5	-	TRBD1	TRBJ1-5	CASSYGQGADQPQHF	TGTGCCAGCAGTTACGGGCAGGGGGCCGATCAGCCCCAGCATTTT
TRBV19	once	TRBD2	TRBJ2-3	CASSPPGQREGESTDTQYF	TGTGCCAGTAGTCCCCCGGGCCAGCGGGAGGGCGAGTCCACAGATACGCAGTATTTT
TRBV5-1	-	-	TRBJ2-1	CASSLVRESSYNEQFF	TGCGCCAGCAGCTTGGTCCGGGAAAGCTCCTACAATGAGCAGTTCTTC
TRBV19	once	TRBD1	TRBJ1-5	CASSPDRAGNQPQHF	TGTGCCAGTAGTCCGGACAGGGCCGGCAATCAGCCCCAGCATTTT
TRBV6-1	-	-	TRBJ2-2	CASSEQGPSNTGELFF	TGTGCCAGCAGTGAACAGGGGCCATCGAACACCGGGGAGCTGTTTTTT